The 23 T cell receptor beta chains below were found in one sample sequenced in a study of CD8 T cells in ankylosing spondylitis. TCRdb recomputed calls from the 5' RACE reads with MiXCR, one row per CDR3 protein. The table has hundreds of thousands of distinct CDR3 sequences, around 20% seen once. Sequencing was performed on blood, either unsorted or a sorted T cell fraction (not recorded which). The origin of the receptors is a male donor with ankylosing spondylitis or in good health (not recorded which).

This clonotype has a handful of counts. The J gene is TRBJ2-3, the V gene TRBV7-3, with D unclear. Germline V gene sequence: CDR1 SGHTA, CDR2 FQGTGA. V lost 0 bases and J lost 2, with 9 bases in between. The CDR3 length is 15 residues. DNA for the CDR3: TGTGCCAGCAGCTTAACAGGGTCACACACAGATACGCAGTATTTT. Its protein is CASSLTGSHTDTQYF. The variable domain in full, with the rest retrieved from reference TRBV7-3 and TRBJ2-3, is GAGVSQTPSNKVTEKGKYVELRCDPISGHTALYWYRQSLGQGPEFLIYFQGTGAADDSGLPNDRFFAVRPEGSVSTLKIQRTERGDSAVYLCASSLTGSHTDTQYFGPGTRLTVL.

This chain joins TRBV9 and TRBJ2-1; TRBD1 aligns across 9 bases. V trimming: 2 bases; J trimming: 5 bases; junction bases outside the gene matches: 5. CDR1 is SGDLS, CDR2 YYNGEE, per germline. The CDR3 is 15 amino acids. CDR3 amino acids: CASSVLDRGNNEQFF. The CDR3 DNA reads TGTGCCAGCAGCGTTTTGGACAGGGGCAACAATGAGCAGTTCTTC.

The chain carries TRBV12-3 or TRBV12-4 and TRBJ2-3, with 9 bases identical to TRBD2. The trim removed 0 bases at V and 2 bases at J, leaving 6 bases unmatched. The CDR3 totals 17 residues. The CDR3 region has the DNA TGTGCCAGCAGTTTAGCGGGGATAGCGGGGGTCACAGATACGCAGTATTTT. Its protein product is CASSLAGIAGVTDTQYF.

This clonotype was detected a few times. DNA for the CDR3: TGTGCCAGCAGTTACTCAACTGGCCCCGCGTTTAATTCACCCCTCCACTTT. Translating gives CASSYSTGPAFNSPLHF. The chain carries TRBV6-5 and TRBJ1-6; D not resolved. V gave up 0 bases and J gave up 6 bases, with 15 bases separating them. This CDR3 comprises 17 residues. Germline loops: CDR1 MNHEY, CDR2 SVGAGI.

This clonotype was observed a few times. The chain joins TRBV5-1 to TRBJ1-5; 9 bases fit TRBD1. Trimming took 4 bases from V and 6 from J; bases not matched to a gene: 11. The CDR3 contains 16 residues. Germline V lookup: CDR1 SGHRS, CDR2 YFSETQ. The CDR3 DNA is TGCGCCAGCAGCCCGACAGGGGGTGGATTAGGTCAGCCCCAGCATTTT. As protein: CASSPTGGGLGQPQHF.

The rearrangement uses TRBV18 and TRBJ1-1; D is unresolved. Per the germline V gene, CDR1 is KGHSH and CDR2 is LQKENI. V was cut by 0 bases and J by 0 bases, with 14 bases left in between. This CDR3 is 17 amino acids long. CDR3 coding DNA: TGTGCCAGCTCACCACCGCAGAGTTCCAACATGAACACTGAAGCTTTCTTT. Its translation is CASSPPQSSNMNTEAFF.

This clonotype was counted only a few times. The rearrangement links TRBV20-1 to TRBJ2-2; TRBD1 aligns across 9 bases. This CDR3 comprises 14 residues. The V gene's germline CDR1 is DFQATT and CDR2 SNEGSKA (reference sequence). V trimming: 3 bases; J trimming: 7 bases; junction bases outside the gene matches: 6. In DNA, the CDR3 is TGCAGTGCTAGTGTCGGGACAGGGAACGGGGAGCTGTTTTTT. This codes for CSASVGTGNGELFF.

This clonotype came up many times. The V call is TRBV10-3, the J call TRBJ2-3; tentative D call: TRBD2 (6 bases). V was clipped by 6 bases and J by 2 bases, with 12 bases between them. Germline CDR1 is ENHRY and CDR2 is SYGVKD. The CDR3 runs to 14 residues. Written as DNA, the CDR3 is TGTGCCATCAGACCGGAGGGCTACACAGATACGCAGTATTTT. This codes for CAIRPEGYTDTQYF.

In this sample, this clonotype turned up a few times. This chain joins TRBV20-1 and TRBJ1-5; the D gene is possibly TRBD1 (5 bases). The CDR3 contains 16 residues. V lost 0 bases and J 4 bases, leaving 16 bases between the germline ends. CDR1 is DFQATT, CDR2 SNEGSKA, per germline (reference sequence). The CDR3 spells CSARDTQGPQNQPQHF. In DNA form, the CDR3 reads TGCAGTGCTAGAGATACCCAGGGACCTCAGAATCAGCCCCAGCATTTT.

This clonotype appeared a few times. The gene calls are TRBV12-3 or TRBV12-4 and TRBJ1-1; no clear D gene. Trimming shortened V by 6 bases and J by 4 bases, and 12 bases separated the two germline ends. The CDR3 sequence is 13 residues long. For the CDR3, the DNA is TGTGCCAGCAGACGGACTCAGCGCACTGAAGCTTTCTTT. Amino acids: CASRRTQRTEAFF.

The chain couples TRBV20-1 to TRBJ1-1; 9 bases map to TRBD1. This CDR3 spans 14 amino acids. The J segment lost 5 bases and the V segment lost 4 bases, leaving 8 bases of the junction unmatched. Germline V gene sequence: CDR1 DFQATT, CDR2 SNEGSKA (reference sequence). The CDR3 coding sequence is TGCAGTGCTATCGGACAGGGGAGGAGAACTGAAGCTTTCTTT. Translated, it gives CSAIGQGRRTEAFF.

The chain joins TRBV9 to TRBJ2-2, with TRBD1 matching over 9 bases. The CDR3 is made up of 16 amino acids. V gave up 3 bases and J gave up 7 bases; unmatched junction bases: 10. Looked up from germline, CDR1 is SGDLS and CDR2 is YYNGEE. The CDR3 here is CASSAGTGPILGELFF. As DNA, the CDR3 is TGTGCCAGCAGCGCCGGGACAGGGCCGATTCTCGGGGAGCTGTTTTTT.

This clonotype appeared a few times. This chain connects TRBV6-5 to TRBJ1-5; D is uncertain. Germline-derived CDR1 and CDR2 are MNHEY and SVGAGI. V gave up 5 bases and J gave up 7 bases, with 12 bases separating them. The CDR3 totals 13 residues. The CDR3 DNA sequence: TGTGCCAGCAGTCCCTCGGTTGGCCAGCCCCAGCATTTT. Its translation: CASSPSVGQPQHF.

The chain carries TRBV7-9 and TRBJ1-5, with D perhaps TRBD1 (6 bases). The CDR3 covers 16 residues. Trimming took off 5 bases at V and 6 bases at J, with 20 bases between the two ends. Germline V gene data show CDR1 as SEHNR and CDR2 as FQNEAQ (reference sequence). The CDR3 reads CASSPDPGAGSQPQHF. CDR3 sequence (DNA): TGTGCCAGCAGCCCCGATCCAGGGGCGGGATCTCAGCCCCAGCATTTT.

Ten or more counts support this clonotype. The chain couples TRBV5-1 to TRBJ1-3; weak D call: TRBD1 (6 bases). The CDR3 runs to 13 residues. Germline V gene sequence: CDR1 SGHRS, CDR2 YFSETQ. Trimming shortened V by 5 bases and J by 4 bases, and 10 bases separated the two germline ends. The CDR3: CASRQGSGNTIYF. Here the CDR3 DNA reads TGCGCCAGCAGACAGGGTTCCGGAAACACCATATATTTT.

The V gene is TRBV11-2, the J gene TRBJ2-7, with TRBD2 matching over 11 bases. The germline gives CDR1 SGHAT, CDR2 FQNNGV. CDR3 length: 13 residues. In DNA, the CDR3 is TGTGCCAGCGGACTAGCGGGCTCCTACGAGCAGCACGTC. Translating it yields CASGLAGSYEQHV.

The chain uses TRBV5-1 and TRBJ2-1; the D gene could be TRBD1 or TRBD2 (5 bases each). V lost 0 bases and J 5 bases, leaving 12 bases between the germline ends. CDR1 and CDR2 from the germline V gene are SGHRS and YFSETQ. The length of the CDR3 is 15 residues. The CDR3 nucleotides read TGCGCCAGCAGCTTGGCCCCCGGGACGGACAATGAGCAGTTCTTC. Translated, it gives CASSLAPGTDNEQFF.

The chain employs TRBV9 and TRBJ2-1, with 8 positions matching TRBD2. The V segment lost 0 bases and the J segment 6 bases; nucleotides outside the gene matches: 11. CDR1 and CDR2 (germline): SGDLS, YYNGEE. The CDR3 extends over 17 amino acids. The CDR3 sequence: CASSVAFGTREGNEQFF. DNA of the CDR3: TGTGCCAGCAGCGTAGCGTTCGGGACTAGGGAGGGCAATGAGCAGTTCTTC. Together with reference TRBV9 and TRBJ2-1, the CDR3 gives the full variable domain: DSGVTQTPKHLITATGQRVTLRCSPRSGDLSVYWYQQSLDQGLQFLIQYYNGEERAKGNILERFSAQQFPDLHSELNLSSLELGDSALYFCASSVAFGTREGNEQFFGPGTRLTVL.

This chain uses TRBV12-3 or TRBV12-4 with TRBJ1-2, with D hard to call. The CDR3 is 12 amino acids. In DNA form, the CDR3 reads TGTGTATCTTCTGAAGGGTCCTATGGCTACACCTTC. It encodes CVSSEGSYGYTF.

Ten or more counts support this clonotype. V gene TRBV28 combines with J gene TRBJ2-7; TRBD2 is a possible D gene (6 bases). The CDR3 has 14 amino acids. Trimming shortened V by 5 bases and J by 1 base, and 12 bases separated the two germline ends. The germline V gene has CDR1 MDHEN and CDR2 SYDVKM. CDR3 sequence (DNA): TGTGCCAGCAGTCCCTCGGGAGAATCCTACGAGCAGTACGTC. Translation gives CASSPSGESYEQYV.

This clonotype was seen ten or more times. The chain combines TRBV20-1 with TRBJ2-3, with D perhaps given as TRBD1 or TRBD2 (5 bases each). V lost 6 bases to trimming and J lost 2 bases, with 15 bases between them. Germline V lookup: CDR1 DFQATT, CDR2 SNEGSKA (reference sequence). This CDR3 is built from 14 residues. The CDR3 DNA follows: TGCAGTGCCTCATATACGGGGCACACAGATACGCAGTATTTT. It translates to CSASYTGHTDTQYF.

This clonotype showed up just a few times. The J gene is TRBJ1-5, the V gene TRBV28; D unclear. This CDR3 has 13 amino acids. The V gene lost 6 bases and the J gene lost 0 bases, with 6 bases spanning the gap. CDR1 is MDHEN and CDR2 is SYDVKM in the germline V gene. CDR3 coding DNA: TGTGCCAGCAGGGCCCGTAGCAATCAGCCCCAGCATTTT. Its protein is CASRARSNQPQHF.

This clonotype was seen only a few times. J is TRBJ2-2 and V is TRBV5-1, with 11 bases lining up with TRBD1. The CDR3 contains 15 residues. J was trimmed by 4 bases and V by 6 bases; bases with no gene match: 5. Germline V gene data show CDR1 as SGHRS and CDR2 as YFSETQ. CDR3 loop: CASTRTGGGTGELFF. The CDR3 coding sequence is TGCGCCAGCACCCGGACAGGGGGCGGCACCGGGGAGCTGTTTTTT.